Included here is one T cell receptor beta chain sequence, with context. The sample is drawn from a study of blood T cell repertoires in COVID-19. Overall study: The United States, Italy and Spain supplied acute and convalescent COVID-19 samples. T cells, B-cell-depleted T cells, or PBMCs supplied cDNA or gDNA.

One Seattle source followed patients from active infection through their disease course. In the source study's methods: Using reference gene primer amplification, nucleated cell counts were estimated. Some clones are missing from TCRdb's copy, which holds only in-frame ones; the method was immunoSEQ multiplex PCR. Clone size and the V and J calls come from that table; the DNA yielded D and trimming. The data contain 150,000 to 200,000 clones, about 81% of them seen just once; the ten biggest clones take up 7.8%. CDR3 length: 14 amino acids. CDR1 and CDR2 (germline): MDHEN, SYDVKM. V lost 5 bases to trimming and J lost 2 bases, with 13 bases between them.

Material for sequencing was peripheral blood. This receptor was identified in a woman aged 55-70 years with COVID-19, enrolled during active disease. The chain uses TRBV28 and TRBJ2-7; perhaps TRBD1 as D (6 bases). The CDR3 nucleotides are TGTGCCAGCAGTGTCTTACAGGGTACCTACGAGCAGTACTTC. As protein: CASSVLQGTYEQYF. Based on the CDR3 plus reference TRBV28 and TRBJ2-7, the full variable domain is DVKVTQSSRYLVKRTGEKVFLECVQDMDHENMFWYRQDPGLGLRLIYFSYDVKMKEKGDIPEGYSVSREKKERFSLILESASTNQTSMYLCASSVLQGTYEQYFGPGTRLTVT.